A selection of T cell receptor beta chains follows, all from one sample in a study of T cells after yellow fever vaccination. From the 5' RACE reads, TCRdb called clonotypes with MiXCR, one entry per CDR3 protein. This sample has approximately 510,000 distinct CDR3 sequences, with 21% found just once. The sequencing used PBMCs, collected 21 days after the first yellow fever vaccination. The source of these receptors is a man younger than 35 who received the YFV17D yellow fever vaccine. Each CDR3 is given with its conserved first and last residue. Each record gives: CDR3 length, D gene, V gene, J gene, clone size, CDR3 DNA, CDR3 protein. A D gene is named only where the DNA matches it firmly. Clone size is shown for a subset of rows, as once, few, many or a class of expanded clone.

cdr3_length: 14
d_call: -
v_call: TRBV27
j_call: TRBJ2-7
clone_size: -
cdr3_nt: TGTGCCAGCAGTGAATACCGGGACGGCTACGAGCAGTACTTC
cdr3_aa: CASSEYRDGYEQYF

cdr3_length: 13
d_call: -
v_call: TRBV20-1
j_call: TRBJ2-3
clone_size: -
cdr3_nt: TGCAGTGCTAGCTTGCCGACAGTAGTTACGCAGTATTTT
cdr3_aa: CSASLPTVVTQYF

cdr3_length: 16
d_call: TRBD1
v_call: TRBV7-2
j_call: TRBJ1-5
clone_size: -
cdr3_nt: TGTGCCAGCAGCCCCTCGCCACAGGGGGTAGGACAGCCCCAGCATTTT
cdr3_aa: CASSPSPQGVGQPQHF

cdr3_length: 13
d_call: TRBD1
v_call: TRBV6-5
j_call: TRBJ1-1
clone_size: many
cdr3_nt: TGTGCCAGCAGTTTGTACAGGGGCACTGAAGCTTTCTTT
cdr3_aa: CASSLYRGTEAFF

cdr3_length: 13
d_call: TRBD1
v_call: TRBV30
j_call: TRBJ2-7
clone_size: few
cdr3_nt: TGTGCCTGGCAGAAGCAGGGGGCCTCCGAGCAGTACTTC
cdr3_aa: CAWQKQGASEQYF

cdr3_length: 20
d_call: TRBD2
v_call: TRBV7-6
j_call: TRBJ2-1
clone_size: few
cdr3_nt: TGTGCCAGCAGCTTAAGTACTAGCGGGCTTCAAAAAGGCTCCTACAATGAGCAGTTCTTC
cdr3_aa: CASSLSTSGLQKGSYNEQFF

cdr3_length: 14
d_call: -
v_call: TRBV6-1
j_call: TRBJ1-1
clone_size: few
cdr3_nt: TGTGCCAGCCGACGGGGGGGACAGAACACTGAAGCTTTCTTT
cdr3_aa: CASRRGGQNTEAFF

cdr3_length: 15
d_call: TRBD2
v_call: TRBV5-6
j_call: TRBJ2-5
clone_size: -
cdr3_nt: TGTGCCAGCAGCTCCCTAGCGGGGGACCAAGAGACCCAGTACTTC
cdr3_aa: CASSSLAGDQETQYF

cdr3_length: 16
d_call: -
v_call: TRBV2
j_call: TRBJ2-7
clone_size: -
cdr3_nt: TGTGCCAGCATGCAGGGGAGGGACAGTTCCACCTACGAGCAGTACTTC
cdr3_aa: CASMQGRDSSTYEQYF

cdr3_length: 12
d_call: -
v_call: TRBV29-1
j_call: TRBJ1-1
clone_size: -
cdr3_nt: TGCAGCGTTGATCAAACAACGAATAAGGCTTTCTTT
cdr3_aa: CSVDQTTNKAFF

cdr3_length: 14
d_call: -
v_call: TRBV5-1
j_call: TRBJ2-5
clone_size: many
cdr3_nt: TGCGCCAGCAGCGCGTCGGGGGTACAAGAGACCCAGTACTTC
cdr3_aa: CASSASGVQETQYF